Listed here is a single T cell receptor beta chain. The antigen is undetermined. It was with random hexamers that 0.5 to 1 ug RNA was reverse transcribed. An immunoSEQ multiplex PCR amplified TCR beta CDR3 over 54 Vbeta and 13 Jbeta. TCRdb re-called the immunoSEQ multiplex PCR reads with MiXCR, one entry per CDR3 protein. In the table there are 250,000 to 300,000 distinct CDR3 sequences, approximately 85% of which are singletons. The entry originates in a study of CD8 T cells in Susac syndrome. Study-level results: The authors acknowledged that the study's TCR sequencing and HLA analysis involved relatively few individuals.

Input material: CD8+ T cells from PBMCs. The sequence was collected from a human donor with multiple sclerosis.

In nucleotides, the CDR3 is TGCGCCAGCAGTCAAATCGGACTAGCGGGAATCCCATGGGACTACGAGCAGTACTTC. Translated, it gives CASSQIGLAGIPWDYEQYF. The chain combines TRBV4-1 with TRBJ2-7, with TRBD2 matching over 12 bases. J lost 3 bases, V lost 6 bases, and 18 bases had no gene match. Germline CDR1 and CDR2: MGHRA and YSYEKL. This CDR3 is 19 amino acids long.